The clone carrying this T cell receptor beta chain was recorded at least ten times. Its target is unknown. Time point reported: pre-sensitization, week 0. Noted treatment: therapeutic diphenylcyclopropenone sensitization with weekly scalp DPC. Staff drew blood before applying each patch test. Authors' processing steps: Samples had a median of 95,638 TCRs, ranging roughly 20,000 to 700,000. MiXCR, run by TCRdb on the RACE reads, gives a single entry per CDR3 protein. V and J calls and clone size were set by TCRdb, not the authors. The table has 280,000 or so distinct CDR3 sequences, 7.5% to 9% seen once. The source of the sample is a study of human T cells and chemical hapten exposure. Study context: An area of 2 cm by 2 to 2.5 cm on upper inner arm skin received 2% DPC for sensitization.

Study-wide points: The study found that DPC sensitization did not change TCRs above 1 in 1000 frequency.

Germline V gene sequence: CDR1 SGHDT, CDR2 YYEEEE. The length of the CDR3 is 16 residues. Trimming took 2 bases from V and 8 from J, leaving 19 bases between them. V usage is TRBV5-6 and J usage is TRBJ1-4; D call uncertain. The receptor was isolated from a man in his late teens or twenties with alopecia areata. Some clones in this sample may be carry-over from other donors' samples. The sequencing here drew on whole blood, taken in connection with sensitization to the hapten diphenylcyclopropenone (DPC). CDR3: CASSLRETGRREKLFF. The DNA of the CDR3 is TGTGCCAGCAGCTTAAGGGAGACGGGCAGGAGGGAAAAACTGTTTTTT. Using reference TRBV5-6 and TRBJ1-4 for the parts outside the CDR3, the full variable domain is DAGVTQSPTHLIKTRGQQVTLRCSPKSGHDTVSWYQQALGQGPQFIFQYYEEEERQRGNFPDRFSGHQFPNYSSELNVNALLLGDSALYLCASSLRETGRREKLFFGSGTQLSVL.